This T cell receptor (beta chain) is drawn from a study of long-term antiretroviral therapy in people with HIV. From germline, CDR1 is MDHEN and CDR2 SYDVKM. Trimming removed 5 bases from V and 2 bases from J; junction bases left unmatched: 9. The CDR3 runs 16 residues. The run of the v3.0 immunoSEQ assay was at survey level. Assay used: immunoSEQ multiplex PCR; TCRdb lists only in-frame clones, some missing. Of more than 20,000 clones in the sample, about 80% are singletons; the top ten hold 4% to 6%. The TCR sequence derives from a young man with HIV. The starting material was unsorted PBMCs, obtained 0.5 years after starting antiretroviral therapy. This chain connects TRBV28 to TRBJ2-3; 8 nucleotides agree with TRBD2. In DNA, the CDR3 is TGTGCCAGCAGTATTTCCGGGACTAGACCCACAGATACGCAGTATTTT. Residues: CASSISGTRPTDTQYF. The variable domain in full, completed from reference TRBV28 and TRBJ2-3, reads DVKVTQSSRYLVKRTGEKVFLECVQDMDHENMFWYRQDPGLGLRLIYFSYDVKMKEKGDIPEGYSVSREKKERFSLILESASTNQTSMYLCASSISGTRPTDTQYFGPGTRLTVL.